Presented here are 27 T cell receptor beta chains from one specimen sequenced in a study of T cells in Graves' hyperthyroidism and ophthalmopathy. There were TCR beta CDR3 regions amplified from RNA transcripts. The TCR CDR3 was amplified in a first-round RT-PCR using the HTBI primer set. TCRdb passed the multiplex PCR reads through MiXCR, listing each CDR3 protein once. This sample has about 200,000 distinct CDR3 sequences; around 16% occur once, and the top ten carry around 52%. Sequencing used blood. The receptors shown here come from a woman between 50 and 59 years old with Graves' hyperthyroidism.

This clonotype appeared once. The chain couples TRBV6-2 or TRBV6-3 to TRBJ2-4; maybe TRBD1 (5 bases). This CDR3 has 14 amino acids. V shed 0 bases and J shed 11 bases, with 14 bases lying between them. Per germline, CDR1 MNHEY and CDR2 SVGEGT. This chain's CDR3 is CASSYSRTSNFQYF. For the CDR3, the DNA is TGTGCCAGCAGTTACTCCCGGACATCCAATTTTCAGTACTTC.

This clonotype was seen repeatedly, ten times or more. The V call is TRBV27, the J call TRBJ2-1, with D tentatively TRBD2 (6 bases). Trimming removed 6 bases at V and 5 bases at J, with 26 bases between. The germline V gene encodes CDR1 MNHEY and CDR2 SMNVEV (reference sequence). The length of the CDR3 is 18 residues. CDR3 DNA sequence: TGTGCCAGCAGGAGCGGGCTTGGCACCCTATATTGGGACAATGAGCAGTTCTTC. Translated, it gives CASRSGLGTLYWDNEQFF.

This chain joins TRBV20-1 and TRBJ1-5; 7 nucleotides match TRBD1. V lost 6 bases, J lost 0 bases, and 2 bases stayed unmatched. There are 13 residues in the CDR3. The V gene's germline CDR1 is DFQATT and CDR2 SNEGSKA (reference sequence). This CDR3 reads CSAQGNSNQPQHF. CDR3 nucleotides: TGCAGTGCACAGGGGAATAGCAATCAGCCCCAGCATTTT.

The rearrangement uses TRBV20-1 and TRBJ1-2, with 8 bases identical to TRBD1. CDR1 DFQATT and CDR2 SNEGSKA come from the germline V gene (reference sequence). The CDR3 sequence is 16 residues long. The V segment lost 0 bases and the J segment 5 bases; nucleotides outside the gene matches: 11. CDR3 loop: CSARDRTGNKGYGYTF. DNA of the CDR3: TGCAGTGCTAGAGACCGGACAGGGAACAAAGGGTATGGCTACACCTTC.

The rearrangement links TRBV6-5 to TRBJ1-1, with a possible D match to TRBD1 (5 bases). The CDR3 consists of 15 residues. Per germline, CDR1 MNHEY and CDR2 SVGAGI. Deletions cut 0 bases from V and 0 bases from J, with 8 bases between. The CDR3: CASSYSTVLNTEAFF. CDR3 bases: TGTGCCAGCAGTTACTCGACAGTATTGAACACTGAAGCTTTCTTT.

This clonotype was seen only a few times. This chain connects TRBV29-1 to TRBJ2-7; TRBD2 matches 13 bases. Germline CDR1 and CDR2: SQVTM and ANQGSEA. With V trimmed by 7 bases and J by 0 bases, 9 bases remained unmatched. The CDR3 contains 16 residues. DNA of the CDR3: TGCAGCGCCGTAGGACTAGCGGGGGCGAGCTCCTACGAGCAGTACTTC. It encodes CSAVGLAGASSYEQYF.

This clonotype was seen many times. V and J are TRBV3-1 and TRBJ1-1; 10 bases align to TRBD1. The CDR3 loop spans 14 amino acids. Germline lookup yields CDR1 LGHDT and CDR2 YNNKEL (reference sequence). J gave up 3 bases and V 4 bases, and 2 bases lay outside the gene matches. CDR3: CASSRGQGDTEAFF. CDR3 nucleotide sequence: TGTGCCAGCAGCCGAGGACAGGGGGACACTGAAGCTTTCTTT.

This clonotype came up once. This clone may be a read error of a much larger clone one base away. The chain has TRBV6-2 or TRBV6-3 and TRBJ2-3, with D possibly being TRBD2 (5 bases). Per germline, CDR1 MNHEY and CDR2 SVGEGT. This CDR3 spans 14 amino acids. The CDR3 spells CPSRPARDTDTQYF. As DNA, the CDR3 is TGTCCCAGCAGGCCCGCCCGGGATACAGATACGCAGTATTTT.

This sequence joins TRBV10-3 and TRBJ2-7; D is perhaps TRBD1 (5 bases). The CDR3 sequence is 16 residues long. Looked up from germline, CDR1 is ENHRY and CDR2 is SYGVKD. Trimming took 2 bases from V and 2 from J, leaving 16 bases between them. The CDR3 nucleotides are TGTGCCATCAGTGAGGCAATACAGGCGAGAGCCTACGAGCAGTACTTC. Translated, it gives CAISEAIQARAYEQYF.

This clonotype was seen once. A read error may be the cause here, since a much bigger clone is one base away. The chain links TRBV5-6 to TRBJ2-5; D uncertain. Germline V CDR1 and CDR2: SGHDT, YYEEEE. This CDR3 region has 14 residues. The CDR3 reads CAGSLILGQETQYF. CDR3 nucleotides: TGTGCCGGCAGCTTGATCCTCGGGCAAGAGACCCAGTACTTC. The whole variable domain, remainder taken from reference TRBV5-6 and TRBJ2-5, is DAGVTQSPTHLIKTRGQQVTLRCSPKSGHDTVSWYQQALGQGPQFIFQYYEEEERQRGNFPDRFSGHQFPNYSSELNVNALLLGDSALYLCAGSLILGQETQYFGPGTRLLVL.

This clonotype was counted ten times or more. This chain joins TRBV6-1 and TRBJ2-1; 12 nucleotides agree with TRBD2. Germline V CDR1 and CDR2: MNHNS, SASEGT. The CDR3 covers 15 residues. Trimming removed 3 bases from V and 4 bases from J; junction bases left unmatched: 1. The CDR3 region is CASSDGLAGYNEQFF. CDR3 nucleotides: TGTGCCAGCAGTGACGGACTAGCGGGGTACAATGAGCAGTTCTTC.

This clonotype has only a few counts. This chain links TRBV19 with TRBJ2-1, with TRBD2 identical over 9 bases. The CDR3 has 18 residues. Germline assignment: CDR1 LNHDA and CDR2 SQIVND (reference sequence). V trimming: 2 bases; J trimming: 4 bases; junction bases outside the gene matches: 12. CDR3 region: CASSIRGGSGSAYNEQFF. The CDR3 region has the DNA TGTGCCAGTAGTATAAGGGGCGGTAGCGGGAGTGCGTACAATGAGCAGTTCTTC.

This clonotype was seen many times. The chain employs TRBV24-1 and TRBJ2-1; D is uncertain. The CDR3 length is 15 residues. CDR1 is KGHDR and CDR2 is SFDVKD in the germline V gene. The germline V and J ends were trimmed by 4 bases and 2 bases, with 11 bases remaining between them. The DNA for the CDR3 is TGTGCCACCAGTGACCCTCGGGCCCCCTACAATGAGCAGTTCTTC. This translates into CATSDPRAPYNEQFF.

The CDR3 sequence is CASSLRGFYNEQFF. CDR3 DNA sequence: TGTGCCAGCAGCTTGAGGGGTTTTTACAATGAGCAGTTCTTC. The rearrangement joins TRBV5-6 to TRBJ2-1, with a possible D match to TRBD1 (5 bases). V lost 1 base and J lost 4, with 9 bases in between. Germline assignment: CDR1 SGHDT and CDR2 YYEEEE. CDR3 length: 14 residues.

The chain uses TRBV6-1 and TRBJ1-1, with D perhaps matching TRBD1 (5 bases). The germline V gene has CDR1 MNHNS and CDR2 SASEGT. The CDR3 loop spans 15 amino acids. The ends were cut back, 7 bases at V and 6 bases at J, with 21 bases in the middle. CDR3 coding DNA: TGTGCCAGCACCCCAGTGGGGGTTTTAATCTCTGAAGCTTTCTTT. Translating gives CASTPVGVLISEAFF.

There are many counts of this clonotype. The chain carries TRBV15 and TRBJ2-7; 9 bases are shared with TRBD2. The CDR3 has 14 amino acids. The trim removed 7 bases at V and 2 bases at J, leaving 6 bases unmatched. Per germline, CDR1 LNHNV and CDR2 YYDKDF (reference sequence). CDR3 bases: TGTGCCACCACCAAACTAGCGGGTACCTACGAGCAGTACTTC. Translated: CATTKLAGTYEQYF.

There are many counts of this clonotype. The rearrangement uses TRBV18 and TRBJ1-1, with D maybe TRBD1 (6 bases). Germline V gene data show CDR1 as KGHSH and CDR2 as LQKENI. The CDR3 consists of 15 residues. V was trimmed by 1 base and J by 2 bases, leaving 11 bases between them. The CDR3 DNA reads TGTGCCAGCTCACCACTCGGGACAAGCAACACTGAAGCTTTCTTT. The encoded protein is CASSPLGTSNTEAFF. Based on the CDR3 plus reference TRBV18 and TRBJ1-1, the full variable domain is NAGVMQNPRHLVRRRGQEARLRCSPMKGHSHVYWYRQLPEEGLKFMVYLQKENIIDESGMPKERFSAEFPKEGPSILRIQQVVRGDSAAYFCASSPLGTSNTEAFFGQGTRLTVV.

This clonotype has at least ten counts. The chain uses TRBV10-3 and TRBJ1-1; D is possibly TRBD1 (6 bases). This CDR3 has 12 residues. The V gene lost 3 bases and the J gene lost 9 bases, with 11 bases spanning the gap. Germline lookup yields CDR1 ENHRY and CDR2 SYGVKD. The CDR3 sequence is CAISDRQVKAFF. CDR3 coding DNA: TGTGCCATCAGTGACCGACAGGTAAAAGCTTTCTTT.

This rearrangement joins TRBV11-2 to TRBJ1-5, with TRBD1 identical over 7 bases. V was clipped by 1 base and J by 1 base; unmatched bases: 4. The V gene's germline CDR1 is SGHAT and CDR2 FQNNGV. The CDR3 sequence is 16 residues long. CDR3 protein: CASSLVKGASNQPQHF. CDR3 sequence (DNA): TGTGCCAGCAGCTTAGTGAAGGGGGCGAGCAATCAGCCCCAGCATTTT.

This clonotype has at least ten counts. The V gene is TRBV12-3 or TRBV12-4, the J gene TRBJ2-3, with 7 bases matching TRBD1. Losses at the gene ends were 6 bases for V and 5 bases for J; bases not matched to a gene: 11. The CDR3 spans 15 residues. CDR3 sequence: CASSGGPGGVDTQYF. For the CDR3, the DNA is TGTGCCAGCAGCGGCGGGCCAGGGGGAGTAGATACGCAGTATTTT.

The rearrangement links TRBV10-1 to TRBJ2-1; D ambiguous. CDR3 length equals 13 residues. Trimming cost V 2 bases and J 2 bases, with 4 bases left between them. Germline CDR1 WNHNN, CDR2 SYGVQD (reference sequence). DNA of the CDR3: TGCGCCAGCAGTGAGGTCACCTACAATGAGCAGTTCTTC. Amino acid sequence: CASSEVTYNEQFF.

The chain has TRBV10-3 and TRBJ2-7; no firm D call. Germline V gives CDR1 ENHRY, CDR2 SYGVKD. The CDR3 is 11 amino acids. V lost 2 bases, J lost 5 bases, and 4 bases lay in between. CDR3 protein: CAISEINEQYF. CDR3 DNA sequence: TGTGCCATCAGTGAGATCAACGAGCAGTACTTC.

This clonotype was detected a few times. V usage is TRBV11-2 and J usage is TRBJ2-1, with 7 bases lining up with TRBD1. This CDR3 contains 17 residues. The trim removed 2 bases at V and 0 bases at J, leaving 7 bases unmatched. Per germline, CDR1 SGHAT and CDR2 FQNNGV. The chain's CDR3 is CASSLREDRDSYNEQFF. The DNA of the CDR3 is TGTGCCAGCAGCTTAAGAGAAGACAGGGACTCCTACAATGAGCAGTTCTTC.

The chain recombines TRBV15 with TRBJ2-3; D is unclear. Germline CDR1 reads LNHNV; CDR2 reads YYDKDF (reference sequence). The CDR3 is 16 amino acids. V was cut by 1 base and J by 2 bases, with 13 bases left in between. CDR3 nucleotide sequence: TGTGCCACCAGCAGAGCTGGCGGCCGACTCACAGATACGCAGTATTTT. Its translation: CATSRAGGRLTDTQYF.

This clonotype appeared a few times. The chain couples TRBV5-1 to TRBJ2-2, with D perhaps matching TRBD2 (5 bases). This CDR3 spans 14 amino acids. Germline assignment: CDR1 SGHRS and CDR2 YFSETQ. Trimming cost V 0 bases and J 7 bases, with 10 bases left between them. The CDR3 protein is CASSLVREVGELFF. As DNA, the CDR3 is TGCGCCAGCAGCTTGGTGAGGGAAGTCGGGGAGCTGTTTTTT.

CDR3 loop: CASSKGTSGRSPYNEQFF. The DNA for the CDR3 is TGTGCCAGCAGCAAAGGGACTAGCGGGAGGAGTCCCTACAATGAGCAGTTCTTC. The J gene is TRBJ2-1, the V gene TRBV14; 15 nucleotides line up with TRBD2. Germline values: CDR1 SGHDN, CDR2 FVKESK. There are 18 residues in the CDR3. V trimming: 5 bases; J trimming: 2 bases; junction bases outside the gene matches: 7.

This clonotype was recorded a few times. J is TRBJ1-2 and V is TRBV25-1; D call uncertain. This CDR3 contains 11 residues. With 3 bases removed from V and 8 bases from J, the gap between germline ends came to 7 bases. Germline values: CDR1 MGHDK, CDR2 SYGVNS. For the CDR3, the DNA is TGTGCCAGCAGTGAGGGTCGAGGCTACACCTTC. Protein product: CASSEGRGYTF.